Here is one T cell receptor (beta chain) with its context. The antigen remains unidentified. This sample stems from a study of shared clonotypes between healthy human individuals. At the level of the study: Serving as donors were two women and a few men, whose ages spanned 18 to 49.

Broader study findings: Limited genetic and exposure-history diversity came from having few donors.

The replicate PCRs on unsorted PBMC were given approximately 300 ng DNA, which is around 31,000 T cell genomes. Authors' analysis steps: ImmunoSEQ output lacked quality scores and full-length reads, limiting matched filtering. Assay used: immunoSEQ multiplex PCR; TCRdb lists only in-frame clones, some missing. V and J calls and clone size are those listed in that table; D and trimming were worked out from the DNA. The table lists some 530,000 clones, roughly 80% of them singletons. The CDR3 is made up of 16 amino acids. Trimming took 5 bases from V and 4 from J, leaving 21 bases between them. Looked up from germline, CDR1 is SGHVS and CDR2 is FNYEAQ.

Sequencing input: PBMCs. The J gene is TRBJ2-7, the V gene TRBV7-6; tentatively, D is TRBD2 (6 bases). This TCR was sampled from a woman between 40 and 55 years old in good health. Some clones in this sample may be carry-over from other donors' samples. This CDR3 is CASSPMSPGTVYEQYF. The CDR3 nucleotides are TGTGCCAGCAGCCCCATGTCCCCCGGGACTGTTTACGAGCAGTACTTC.